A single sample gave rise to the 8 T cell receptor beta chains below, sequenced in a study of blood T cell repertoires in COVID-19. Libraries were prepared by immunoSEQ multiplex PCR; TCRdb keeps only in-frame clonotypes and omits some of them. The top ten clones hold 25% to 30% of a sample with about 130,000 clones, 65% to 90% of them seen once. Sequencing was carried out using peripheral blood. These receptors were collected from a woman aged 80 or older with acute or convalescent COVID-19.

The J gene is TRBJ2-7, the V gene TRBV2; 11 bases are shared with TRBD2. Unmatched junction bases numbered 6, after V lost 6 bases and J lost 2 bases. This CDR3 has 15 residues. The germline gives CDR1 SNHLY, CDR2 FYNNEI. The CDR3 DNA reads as TGTGCCAGCAGCGGACTGGGACTAGCGGCCTACGAGCAGTACTTC. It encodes CASSGLGLAAYEQYF.

CDR3 sequence: CASSKAAGISGYTF. The CDR3, as DNA: TGTGCCAGCAGCAAAGCGGCAGGGATCAGTGGCTACACCTTC. V and J are TRBV21-1 and TRBJ1-2; TRBD1 is the table's D call and was not checked against the DNA. TRBV21-1 is classified as a pseudogene. The CDR3 length is 14 residues.

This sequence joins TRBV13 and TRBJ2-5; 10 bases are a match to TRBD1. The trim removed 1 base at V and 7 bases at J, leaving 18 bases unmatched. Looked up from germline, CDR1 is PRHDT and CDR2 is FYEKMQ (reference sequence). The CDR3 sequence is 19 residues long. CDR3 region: CASSLERGGRQGATGTQYF. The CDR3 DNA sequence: TGTGCCAGCAGCTTAGAACGTGGGGGCCGACAGGGGGCGACGGGGACCCAGTACTTC.

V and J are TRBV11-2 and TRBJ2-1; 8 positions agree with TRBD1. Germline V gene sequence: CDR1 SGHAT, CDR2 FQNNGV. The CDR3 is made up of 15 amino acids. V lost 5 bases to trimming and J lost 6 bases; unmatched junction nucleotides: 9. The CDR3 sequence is CASSRQGTRGNEQFF. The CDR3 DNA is TGTGCCAGCAGCCGACAGGGGACCCGAGGCAATGAGCAGTTCTTC.

The CDR3 reads CASSVRRGGGETQYF. In DNA, the CDR3 is TGTGCCAGCAGCGTCCGTCGGGGCGGGGGAGAGACCCAGTACTTC. The chain links TRBV9 to TRBJ2-5; 7 nucleotides line up with TRBD2. CDR1 is SGDLS, CDR2 YYNGEE, per germline. The CDR3 extends over 15 amino acids. Trimming cost V 2 bases and J 4 bases; bases outside gene matches: 8.

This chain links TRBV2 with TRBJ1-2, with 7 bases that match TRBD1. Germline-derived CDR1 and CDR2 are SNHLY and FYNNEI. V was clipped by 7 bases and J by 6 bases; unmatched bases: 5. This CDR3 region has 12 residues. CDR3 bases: TGTGCCAGCACAAGACAGGGCGATGGCTACACCTTC. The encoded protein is CASTRQGDGYTF.

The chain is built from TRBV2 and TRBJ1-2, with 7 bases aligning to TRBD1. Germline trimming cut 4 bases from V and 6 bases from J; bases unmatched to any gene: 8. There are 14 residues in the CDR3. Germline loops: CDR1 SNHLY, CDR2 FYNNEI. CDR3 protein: CASSAQVGGNGYTF. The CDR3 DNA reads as TGTGCCAGCAGTGCGCAGGTAGGGGGCAATGGCTACACCTTC.

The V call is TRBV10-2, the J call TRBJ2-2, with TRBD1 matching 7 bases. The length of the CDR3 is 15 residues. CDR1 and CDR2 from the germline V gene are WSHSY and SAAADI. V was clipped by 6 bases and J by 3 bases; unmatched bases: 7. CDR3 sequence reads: CASRSTGLDTGELFF. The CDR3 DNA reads TGCGCCAGCAGATCGACAGGGTTGGACACCGGGGAGCTGTTTTTT.